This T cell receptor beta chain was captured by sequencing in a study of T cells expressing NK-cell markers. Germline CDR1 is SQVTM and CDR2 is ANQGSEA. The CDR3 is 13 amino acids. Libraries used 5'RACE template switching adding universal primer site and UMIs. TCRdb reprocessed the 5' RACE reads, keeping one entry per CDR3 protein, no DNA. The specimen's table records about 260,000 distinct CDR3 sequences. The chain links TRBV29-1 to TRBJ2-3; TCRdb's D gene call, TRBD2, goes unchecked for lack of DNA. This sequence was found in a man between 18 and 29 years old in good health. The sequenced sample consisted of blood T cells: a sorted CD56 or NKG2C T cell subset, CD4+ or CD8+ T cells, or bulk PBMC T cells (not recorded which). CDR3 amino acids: CSVRTRGIDTQYF.